This entry lists 18 T cell receptor beta chains sequenced from one sample in a study of CD8 T cells in ankylosing spondylitis. These receptors' antigens are unknown. MiXCR, run by TCRdb on the 5' RACE reads, gives a single entry per CDR3 protein. This repertoire shows approximately 400,000 distinct CDR3 sequences, roughly a quarter found once; its top ten account for 0.89%. Study conclusions and caveats: Ankylosing spondylitis blood appeared to be characterized by a TCR beta motif of eight highly homologous variants.

What was sequenced was blood, either unsorted or a sorted T cell fraction (not recorded which). These receptor sequences come from a male donor with ankylosing spondylitis.

The J gene is TRBJ2-3, the V gene TRBV3-1, with 12 bases matching TRBD2. V lost 3 bases and J lost 4; bases outside the gene matches: 8. Germline values: CDR1 LGHDT, CDR2 YNNKEL (reference sequence). The CDR3 sequence is 17 residues long. DNA of the CDR3: TGTGCCAGCAGCCATCCTAGCGGGAGGGGCTGGGCAGATACGCAGTATTTT. It is translated as CASSHPSGRGWADTQYF.

The chain has TRBV20-1 and TRBJ1-4; D call uncertain. Per germline, CDR1 DFQATT and CDR2 SNEGSKA (reference sequence). Trimming removed 1 base from V and 8 bases from J, with 17 bases in between. CDR3 length: 15 amino acids. The CDR3 DNA sequence: TGCAGTGCTAGAGGGCATCCCATGGATTCCGAAAAACTGTTTTTT. Translated, it gives CSARGHPMDSEKLFF.

The rearrangement uses TRBV20-1 and TRBJ2-1; possibly TRBD1 or TRBD2 for D (5 bases each). Trimming took 4 bases from V and 3 from J, leaving 19 bases between them. Germline CDR1 reads DFQATT; CDR2 reads SNEGSKA (reference sequence). CDR3 size: 16 residues. Written as DNA, the CDR3 is TGCAGTGCTATCCGGGACGGCCCTTCCTACTACAATGAGCAGTTCTTC. This translates into CSAIRDGPSYYNEQFF.

The chain has TRBV29-1 and TRBJ1-3; D uncertain. This CDR3 spans 13 amino acids. Trimming shortened V by 3 bases and J by 4 bases, and 10 bases separated the two germline ends. Per the germline V gene, CDR1 is SQVTM and CDR2 is ANQGSEA. The CDR3 loop reads CSVEPAHGNTIYF. Here the CDR3 DNA reads TGCAGCGTTGAGCCCGCTCACGGAAACACCATATATTTT.

This clonotype came up a few times. The chain links TRBV10-3 to TRBJ2-1, with D perhaps TRBD1 (6 bases). The V end lost 4 bases, the J end lost 8 bases, and 15 bases lay between the germline ends. CDR3 length: 14 amino acids. Germline V gene lookup returns CDR1 ENHRY and CDR2 SYGVKD. The CDR3 here is CAISVTGRTDEQFF. In nucleotides, the CDR3 is TGTGCCATCAGTGTGACAGGCAGAACCGATGAGCAGTTCTTC.

The genes are TRBV24-1 and TRBJ2-2, with TRBD2 matching 8 bases. The CDR3 is 15 residues long. V shed 7 bases, J shed 5 bases, and the junction held 8 bases outside the gene matches. CDR1 and CDR2 from the germline V gene are KGHDR and SFDVKD. The CDR3 DNA is TGTGCCACCAGGGCCCCCGGGGGGGGGACCGGGGAGCTGTTTTTT. This gives the protein CATRAPGGGTGELFF.

The V call is TRBV5-6, the J call TRBJ2-7, with D possibly matching TRBD1 (6 bases). V lost 9 bases and J lost 3, with 13 bases in between. This CDR3 has 12 residues. Germline V CDR1 and CDR2: SGHDT, YYEEEE. The CDR3 region is CATTGRNYEQYF. The CDR3 DNA is TGTGCCACCACAGGGAGAAACTACGAGCAGTACTTC.

This clonotype was counted a few times. This chain connects TRBV19 to TRBJ1-5, with 10 positions matching TRBD1. This CDR3 spans 13 amino acids. V shed 9 bases, J shed 6 bases, and the junction held 5 bases outside the gene matches. Germline V lookup: CDR1 LNHDA, CDR2 SQIVND (reference sequence). The DNA of the CDR3 is TGTGCCAGCCGTGACAGGGGGCTTCAGCCCCAGCATTTT. It translates to CASRDRGLQPQHF.

The V call is TRBV20-1, the J call TRBJ2-7; D is uncertain. Germline loops: CDR1 DFQATT, CDR2 SNEGSKA (reference sequence). The CDR3 has 12 amino acids. Deletions cut 5 bases from V and 0 bases from J, with 8 bases between. CDR3 nucleotides: TGCAGTGCTCCTCAGAGCTCCTACGAGCAGTACTTC. Its translation: CSAPQSSYEQYF.

This clonotype was seen more than once but under ten times. The chain joins TRBV5-1 to TRBJ2-1; 11 bases line up with TRBD2. Germline V gives CDR1 SGHRS, CDR2 YFSETQ. The CDR3 extends over 16 amino acids. The V and J ends lost 3 bases and 5 bases, in that order; junction bases with no gene match: 7. The CDR3 spells CASSSLAGGDDNEQFF. CDR3 DNA sequence: TGCGCCAGCAGCTCATTAGCGGGAGGGGACGACAATGAGCAGTTCTTC.

This clonotype was detected once. This chain connects TRBV2 to TRBJ1-4; D is possibly TRBD1 (6 bases). Looked up from germline, CDR1 is SNHLY and CDR2 is FYNNEI. The CDR3 is 14 residues long. Trimming shortened V by 7 bases and J by 4 bases, and 13 bases separated the two germline ends. DNA of the CDR3: TGTGCCAGCACCTCGGACAGTATTAATGAAAAACTGTTTTTT. This encodes CASTSDSINEKLFF.

This clonotype has more than one count but fewer than ten. This rearrangement joins TRBV20-1 to TRBJ2-3, with D maybe TRBD1 (5 bases). The V gene lost 0 bases and the J gene lost 0 bases, with 10 bases spanning the gap. CDR3 length equals 15 residues. The germline gives CDR1 DFQATT, CDR2 SNEGSKA (reference sequence). CDR3 DNA: TGCAGTGCTAGAGATTTCAGGACAAGCACAGATACGCAGTATTTT. This codes for CSARDFRTSTDTQYF.

The chain links TRBV24-1 to TRBJ1-4; 7 positions agree with TRBD1. Germline CDR1 KGHDR, CDR2 SFDVKD. The CDR3 sequence is 15 residues long. With V trimmed by 2 bases and J by 7 bases, 6 bases remained unmatched. This CDR3 is CATSDSTGTGEKLFF. CDR3 DNA: TGTGCCACCAGTGATTCGACAGGGACGGGTGAAAAACTGTTTTTT.

This chain uses TRBV12-3 or TRBV12-4 with TRBJ2-1, with 8 nucleotides matching TRBD1. This CDR3 is built from 16 residues. J lost 2 bases, V lost 4 bases, and 7 bases had no gene match. CDR3 bases: TGTGCCAGCAGTTGGGGGATGGGACAGGCCTACAATGAGCAGTTCTTC. As protein: CASSWGMGQAYNEQFF.

The chain employs TRBV21-1 and TRBJ2-7; the listed D gene, TRBD2, was not tested against the DNA. TRBV21-1 is a pseudogene. The CDR3 sequence is 15 residues long. The DNA of the CDR3 is TGTGCCAGCAGCAAAGAGCGGCCTAGCGGCTACGAGCAGTACGTC. It encodes CASSKERPSGYEQYV.

This rearrangement joins TRBV6-4 to TRBJ2-1; D possibly corresponds to TRBD1 (6 bases). Trimming stripped 3 bases from V and 0 bases from J, with 36 bases between. Germline CDR1 is MRHNA and CDR2 is SNTAGT. The CDR3 is 24 residues long. The CDR3 spells CASSDSQRLGRADRRPSSYNEQFF. CDR3 DNA sequence: TGTGCCAGCAGTGATTCCCAGCGACTGGGTCGAGCGGACAGACGCCCAAGCTCCTACAATGAGCAGTTCTTC.

There are many counts of this clonotype. The chain has TRBV12-3 or TRBV12-4 and TRBJ2-3; no reliable D call. Trimming took off 6 bases at V and 0 bases at J, with 4 bases between the two ends. The CDR3 loop spans 12 amino acids. CDR3 sequence reads: CASSLSTDTQYF. For the CDR3, the DNA is TGTGCCAGCAGCTTAAGCACAGATACGCAGTATTTT.

The V gene is TRBV12-3 or TRBV12-4, the J gene TRBJ1-5; D uncertain. The CDR3 contains 17 residues. V lost 1 base, J lost 3 bases, and 16 bases lay in between. CDR3 nucleotides: TGTGCCAGCAGTTTAGGGCGGGAAAATCCAAACAATCAGCCCCAGCATTTT. This encodes CASSLGRENPNNQPQHF.